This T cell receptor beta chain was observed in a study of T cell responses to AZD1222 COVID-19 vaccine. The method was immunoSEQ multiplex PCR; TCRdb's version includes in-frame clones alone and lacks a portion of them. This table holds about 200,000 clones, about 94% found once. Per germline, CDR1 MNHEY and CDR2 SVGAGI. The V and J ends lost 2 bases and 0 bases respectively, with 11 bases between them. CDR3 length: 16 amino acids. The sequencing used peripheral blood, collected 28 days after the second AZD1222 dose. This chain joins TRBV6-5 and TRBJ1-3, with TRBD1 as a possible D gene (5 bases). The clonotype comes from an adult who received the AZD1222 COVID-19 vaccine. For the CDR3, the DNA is TGTGCCAGCAGTTACGCAGGGACGGTCTCTGGAAACACCATATATTTT. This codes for CASSYAGTVSGNTIYF.